The rows below give T cell receptor beta chains drawn from one sample of a study of blood T cell repertoires in COVID-19. Assay used: immunoSEQ multiplex PCR; TCRdb lists only in-frame clones, some missing. This table holds 97,000 or so clones, more than 65% found once. The sequenced material came from peripheral blood. These receptors were obtained from a woman of 80 years or more with active or convalescent COVID-19. Each CDR3 is given with its conserved first and last residue. D genes are given only for firm matches. Some rows mark clone size as missing; the rest say once, few, many or name a class of expanded clone.

d_gene: .; abundance: .; v_gene: TRBV19; j_gene: TRBJ2-4; CDR3aa: CASSNPRSGIQYF; CDR3nt: TGTGCCAGTAGTAACCCCCGCAGTGGCATTCAGTACTTC
d_gene: TRBD2; abundance: .; v_gene: TRBV5-1; j_gene: TRBJ2-7; CDR3aa: CASRWGLAGEQYF; CDR3nt: TGCGCCAGCAGATGGGGACTAGCGGGCGAGCAGTACTTC
d_gene: .; abundance: .; v_gene: TRBV7-3; j_gene: TRBJ2-7; CDR3aa: CASSLGGNGYNEQYF; CDR3nt: TGTGCCAGCAGCTTAGGGGGGAACGGGTATAACGAGCAGTACTTC
d_gene: .; abundance: .; v_gene: TRBV7-6; j_gene: TRBJ2-3; CDR3aa: CASSSASSPLFTDTQYF; CDR3nt: TGTGCCAGCAGCTCCGCTAGTTCCCCACTCTTCACAGATACGCAGTATTTT
d_gene: .; abundance: .; v_gene: TRBV19; j_gene: TRBJ1-1; CDR3aa: CASTRGGFGNTEAFF; CDR3nt: TGTGCCAGTACCCGGGGGGGGTTCGGGAACACTGAAGCTTTCTTT
d_gene: TRBD1; abundance: .; v_gene: TRBV18; j_gene: TRBJ1-1; CDR3aa: CASSLPTGAENTEAFF; CDR3nt: TGTGCCAGCTCACTCCCGACAGGGGCGGAGAACACTGAAGCTTTCTTT
d_gene: .; abundance: once; v_gene: TRBV29-1; j_gene: TRBJ2-2; CDR3aa: CSVGHATGELFF; CDR3nt: TGCAGCGTTGGGCACGCCACCGGGGAGCTGTTTTTT
d_gene: TRBD1; abundance: .; v_gene: TRBV5-1; j_gene: TRBJ1-6; CDR3aa: CASSLGGDSAGSPLHF; CDR3nt: TGCGCCAGCAGCTTGGGCGGGGACAGCGCAGGATCACCCCTCCACTTT
d_gene: .; abundance: .; v_gene: TRBV24-1; j_gene: TRBJ2-1; CDR3aa: CATSDLASSYNEQFF; CDR3nt: TGTGCCACCAGTGATCTGGCAAGCTCCTACAATGAGCAGTTCTTC
d_gene: .; abundance: once; v_gene: TRBV28; j_gene: TRBJ1-2; CDR3aa: CASSPPRQANYGYTF; CDR3nt: TGTGCCAGCAGTCCCCCCCGCCAGGCCAACTATGGCTACACCTTC
d_gene: .; abundance: .; v_gene: TRBV5-1; j_gene: TRBJ2-1; CDR3aa: CASSPTGGAYNEQFF; CDR3nt: TGCGCCAGCAGCCCGACGGGCGGGGCCTACAATGAGCAGTTCTTC
d_gene: TRBD2; abundance: .; v_gene: TRBV27; j_gene: TRBJ2-1; CDR3aa: CASSLSGLDVNEQFF; CDR3nt: TGTGCCAGCAGTTTATCCGGACTAGATGTCAATGAGCAGTTCTTC
d_gene: .; abundance: few; v_gene: TRBV28; j_gene: TRBJ1-2; CDR3aa: CASSLGRYGYTF; CDR3nt: TGTGCCAGCAGTTTGGGGAGGTATGGCTACACCTTC
d_gene: .; abundance: .; v_gene: TRBV2; j_gene: TRBJ2-3; CDR3aa: CASRSPSSTDTQYF; CDR3nt: TGTGCCAGCAGAAGCCCCTCTAGCACAGATACGCAGTATTTT
d_gene: TRBD1; abundance: once; v_gene: TRBV2; j_gene: TRBJ1-5; CDR3aa: CASTPDRARNQPQHF; CDR3nt: TGTGCCAGCACCCCGGACAGGGCACGCAATCAGCCCCAGCATTTT
d_gene: TRBD1; abundance: .; v_gene: TRBV4-1; j_gene: TRBJ1-5; CDR3aa: CASSQAGQGSNQPQHF; CDR3nt: TGCGCCAGCAGCCAAGCGGGACAGGGGAGCAATCAGCCCCAGCATTTT
d_gene: TRBD2; abundance: .; v_gene: TRBV5-1; j_gene: TRBJ2-1; CDR3aa: CASSFPLAGIRIDEQFF; CDR3nt: TGTGCCAGCAGCTTCCCACTAGCGGGAATTAGGATCGATGAGCAGTTCTTC
d_gene: TRBD1; abundance: once; v_gene: TRBV3-1/TRBV3-2; j_gene: TRBJ1-6; CDR3aa: CASGTGVGSPLHF; CDR3nt: TGTGCCAGCGGGACAGGGGTCGGGTCACCCCTCCACTTT
d_gene: .; abundance: .; v_gene: TRBV11-2; j_gene: TRBJ2-7; CDR3aa: CASSSTYEQYF; CDR3nt: TGTGCCAGCAGCTCTACTTACGAGCAGTACTTC
d_gene: TRBD1; abundance: .; v_gene: TRBV9; j_gene: TRBJ1-5; CDR3aa: CASSVGRDSSQPQHF; CDR3nt: TGTGCCAGCAGCGTAGGTAGGGACAGTAGCCAGCCCCAGCATTTT
d_gene: .; abundance: .; v_gene: TRBV7-2; j_gene: TRBJ2-1; CDR3aa: CASSLGEGVTLAENNEQFF; CDR3nt: TGTGCCAGCAGCTTAGGGGAGGGGGTCACCCTGGCCGAGAACAATGAGCAGTTCTTC
d_gene: .; abundance: .; v_gene: TRBV29-1; j_gene: TRBJ2-7; CDR3aa: CSVVYYEQYF; CDR3nt: TGCAGCGTTGTCTACTACGAGCAGTACTTC
d_gene: TRBD1; abundance: .; v_gene: TRBV7-2; j_gene: TRBJ1-1; CDR3aa: CASSQTGVTEAFF; CDR3nt: TGTGCCAGCAGTCAAACAGGGGTTACTGAAGCTTTCTTT
d_gene: .; abundance: few; v_gene: TRBV28; j_gene: TRBJ2-1; CDR3aa: CASGAPSSYNEQFF; CDR3nt: TGTGCCAGCGGGGCGCCAAGCTCCTACAATGAGCAGTTCTTC
d_gene: .; abundance: few; v_gene: TRBV4-1; j_gene: TRBJ2-2; CDR3aa: CASSQEGAARNTGELFF; CDR3nt: TGCGCCAGCAGCCAAGAGGGGGCAGCGCGAAACACCGGGGAGCTGTTTTTT
d_gene: .; abundance: .; v_gene: TRBV4-2; j_gene: TRBJ2-7; CDR3aa: CASSQGWTSYEQYF; CDR3nt: TGTGCCAGCAGCCAAGGTTGGACTTCCTACGAGCAGTACTTC
d_gene: .; abundance: .; v_gene: TRBV9; j_gene: TRBJ2-5; CDR3aa: CASSEGVGDHQETQYF; CDR3nt: TGTGCCAGCAGCGAGGGAGTAGGCGACCACCAAGAGACCCAGTACTTC
d_gene: TRBD1; abundance: .; v_gene: TRBV5-4; j_gene: TRBJ1-1; CDR3aa: CASSPPGQVGTEAFF; CDR3nt: TGTGCCAGCAGCCCCCCGGGACAGGTGGGCACTGAAGCTTTCTTT